This T cell receptor beta chain was sequenced during a study of human T cells and chemical hapten exposure. Study findings and constraints: DPC sensitization produced no change in TCRs with frequency above 1 in 1000. Correlating positively with patch test score were the PT1 expanded TCR counts.

Between the trimmed V and J ends, which lost 8 bases and 3 bases, there was a span of 14 bases. This CDR3 has 13 amino acids. Time point of the sample: patch test 1, 2 weeks after DPC sensitization. Treatment here: therapeutic diphenylcyclopropenone sensitization with weekly scalp DPC. Those who donated were patients with alopecia, 18 to 70 years of age, and suitable for DPC. As regards this clonotype: Its specificity is unknown.

Using its own MiXCR run on the RACE reads, TCRdb lists one record per CDR3 protein. The table lists some 110,000 distinct CDR3 sequences, around 10% of them singletons, with around 1.5% in the top ten. The sequenced sample was whole blood, obtained in connection with sensitization to the hapten diphenylcyclopropenone (DPC). This sequence was found in a woman aged 45-59 years with alopecia areata. Some clones in this sample may be carry-over from other donors' samples. The chain uses TRBV12-3 or TRBV12-4 and TRBJ2-7; D assignment may be TRBD1 or TRBD2 (5 bases each). In DNA form, the CDR3 reads TGTGCCAGCCGGGACCGAAACGTCTACGAGCAGTACTTC. Translation: CASRDRNVYEQYF.